This T cell receptor beta chain was documented in a study of a mutant IDH1 vaccine in newly diagnosed glioma. Study in general: Vaccinations were initiated 4-6 weeks following radiotherapy alone, or were given together with temozolomide cycles. Most patients had radiochemotherapy with temozolomide before enrollment; others had one alone.

Worth noting for this clone: Antigen: not known.

The protocol was immunoSEQ multiplex PCR, while the TCRdb copy is restricted to in-frame clones and leaves out a portion. The sample yields 40,000 to 50,000 clones, around 78% seen once. Time point noted: week 23, last vaccination. Each dose delivered 300 ug of mutant IDH1 20-mer peptide subcutaneously with imiquimod. Trimming took 0 bases from V and 4 from J, leaving 22 bases between them. The CDR3 sequence is 18 residues long. The starting material was PBMCs, obtained from a glioma patient whose treatment included an IDH1 peptide vaccine. The genes are TRBV23-1 and TRBJ2-7, with TRBD2 as a possible D gene (6 bases). TRBV23-1 falls under the ORF class, with uncertain function. This receptor was identified in a woman aged 35 to 49 with glioma. Some clones in this sample may be carry-over from other donors' samples. The CDR3 coding sequence is TGCGCCAGCAGTCAATCCCCACCGCGGTCAGCGGGTAATTACGAGCAGTACTTC. Translating it yields CASSQSPPRSAGNYEQYF.